This T cell receptor beta chain was obtained from a study of control samples from healthy donors and cancer patients. CDR3 length: 15 residues. V lost 4 bases, J lost 3 bases, and 13 bases lay in between. CDR1 is SGHTS and CDR2 is YDEGEE in the germline V gene. The method was immunoSEQ multiplex PCR; TCRdb's version includes in-frame clones alone and lacks a portion of them. The table has fewer than 70,000 clones, approximately 84% seen once. The TCR was taken from a woman in her fifties or sixties with lung cancer. The chain recombines TRBV5-8 with TRBJ2-2, with D perhaps matching TRBD1 (6 bases). Sequencing was performed on PBMCs. For the CDR3, the DNA is TGTGCCAGCAGCGCAGGGGACCTCTACACCGGGGAGCTGTTTTTT. This sequence encodes CASSAGDLYTGELFF.